This TCR beta chain was documented in a study of T cells in Graves' hyperthyroidism and ophthalmopathy. This CDR3 has 14 residues. The ends were cut back, 7 bases at V and 8 bases at J, with 17 bases in the middle. Looked up from germline, CDR1 is LGHNA and CDR2 is YNFKEQ. What was amplified from RNA transcripts were TCR beta CDR3 regions. The HTBI primer set drove a first-round RT-PCR of the TCR CDR3. MiXCR, run by TCRdb on the multiplex PCR reads, gives a single entry per CDR3 protein. The repertoire has fewer than 650,000 distinct CDR3 sequences, about 15% of them found once; the top ten carry roughly 5.5%.

This chain links TRBV4-2 with TRBJ2-2; perhaps D is TRBD1 or TRBD2 (5 bases each). The origin of this receptor is a woman under 40 with Graves' hyperthyroidism that later progressed to Graves' ophthalmopathy. Source material: blood. For the CDR3, the DNA is TGTGCCAGCACCTCTCATGCCGGGACGGGGGAGCTGTTTTTT. Amino acids: CASTSHAGTGELFF.